Below, 22 T cell receptor beta chains from the same sample are listed, as sequenced in a study of early stage breast cancer tumors. Sequenced by immunoSEQ multiplex PCR; TCRdb stores in-frame clones only, minus some. The sample lists more than 65,000 clones, less than 90% occurring once. Sequencing was performed on blood. The receptors stem from a person between 35 and 49 years old with breast cancer.

This clone was found once. The chain uses TRBV7-9 and TRBJ1-2, with a possible D match to TRBD1 (5 bases). This CDR3 spans 15 amino acids. Germline CDR1 and CDR2: SEHNR and FQNEAQ (reference sequence). Trimming took 1 base from V and 2 from J, leaving 11 bases between them. CDR3: CASSLGEGLNYGYTF. CDR3 in DNA: TGTGCCAGCAGCTTAGGGGAGGGACTGAACTATGGCTACACCTTC.

The chain employs TRBV18 and TRBJ2-3, with D unresolved. Trimming stripped 0 bases from V and 4 bases from J, with 5 bases between. The germline CDR1 and CDR2 sequences are KGHSH and LQKENI. This CDR3 contains 13 residues. The CDR3 nucleotides are TGTGCCAGCTCACCACCGTCGTCAGATACGCAGTATTTT. It is translated as CASSPPSSDTQYF.

The genes are TRBV6-5 and TRBJ1-2, with D tentatively TRBD1 (5 bases). The CDR3 extends over 13 amino acids. Germline V lookup: CDR1 MNHEY, CDR2 SVGAGI. V was clipped by 4 bases and J by 2 bases, with 8 bases between them. The CDR3 DNA reads as TGTGCCAGCAGTTGGGACCCGAACTATGGCTACACCTTC. It codes for CASSWDPNYGYTF.

The chain uses TRBV7-2 and TRBJ2-1; 10 bases map to TRBD1. V lost 1 base, J lost 6 bases, and 3 bases stayed unmatched. This CDR3 spans 15 amino acids. Germline values: CDR1 SGHTA, CDR2 FQGNSA. CDR3 amino acids: CASSLGGQGSNEQFF. In nucleotides, the CDR3 is TGTGCCAGCAGCTTAGGGGGACAGGGGAGCAATGAGCAGTTCTTC.

This rearrangement joins TRBV9 to TRBJ2-4; 11 bases agree with TRBD2. The CDR3 runs to 15 residues. The V segment lost 3 bases and the J segment 6 bases; nucleotides outside the gene matches: 5. The germline V gene has CDR1 SGDLS and CDR2 YYNGEE. CDR3: CASSEAGTSGNIQYF. CDR3 nucleotide sequence: TGTGCCAGCAGCGAAGCAGGGACTAGCGGAAACATTCAGTACTTC.

The chain is built from TRBV19 and TRBJ1-1; 8 bases are a match to TRBD1. V gave up 9 bases and J gave up 5 bases; unmatched junction bases: 11. CDR1 is LNHDA and CDR2 is SQIVND in the germline V gene (reference sequence). This CDR3 is 14 amino acids long. The CDR3 nucleotides read TGTGCCAGACCGACAGGGGCGGAACGGACTGAAGCTTTCTTT. This translates into CARPTGAERTEAFF.

The V gene is TRBV19, the J gene TRBJ2-5; D is unclear. The germline gives CDR1 LNHDA, CDR2 SQIVND (reference sequence). Trimming cost V 1 base and J 1 base, with 7 bases left between them. The CDR3 loop spans 14 amino acids. The CDR3 reads CASSIAGTQETQYF. CDR3 coding DNA: TGTGCCAGTAGTATAGCCGGCACCCAAGAGACCCAGTACTTC.

This rearrangement joins TRBV6-5 to TRBJ1-2; D unresolved. The CDR3 loop spans 13 amino acids. Germline-derived CDR1 and CDR2 are MNHEY and SVGAGI. Trimming left V 2 bases short and J 5 bases short, with 9 bases between. The CDR3 DNA sequence: TGTGCCAGCAGTTACGGGGATAGGTATGGCTACACCTTC. It translates to CASSYGDRYGYTF.

This chain joins TRBV5-1 and TRBJ1-4; D is unclear. Trimming stripped 4 bases from V and 3 bases from J, with 10 bases between. In germline, CDR1 is SGHRS, CDR2 YFSETQ. The CDR3 runs to 14 residues. CDR3 bases: TGCGCCAGCAGCCTCTCGGGAGCTAATGAAAAACTGTTTTTT. Translation: CASSLSGANEKLFF.

The chain links TRBV5-6 to TRBJ2-1; D remains unclear. This CDR3 is built from 13 residues. CDR1 and CDR2 (germline): SGHDT, YYEEEE. Deletions cut 1 base from V and 10 bases from J, with 12 bases between. Here the CDR3 reads CASSLNFPLEQFF. In DNA form, the CDR3 reads TGTGCCAGCAGCTTGAACTTCCCCCTGGAGCAGTTCTTC.

This clone was observed a few times. V usage is TRBV27 and J usage is TRBJ2-7; D perhaps matches TRBD2 (5 bases). The ends were cut back, 3 bases at V and 4 bases at J, with 7 bases in the middle. The V gene's germline CDR1 is MNHEY and CDR2 SMNVEV (reference sequence). This CDR3 is built from 12 residues. Here the CDR3 reads CASSFGLYEQYF. Here the CDR3 DNA reads TGTGCCAGCAGTTTCGGACTTTACGAGCAGTACTTC.

The chain combines TRBV7-9 with TRBJ1-4; TRBD1 matches 7 bases. CDR3 length: 14 amino acids. Trimming cost V 8 bases and J 3 bases; bases outside gene matches: 6. CDR1 and CDR2 from the germline V gene are SEHNR and FQNEAQ (reference sequence). CDR3 protein: CASQEGTANEKLFF. The DNA of the CDR3 is TGTGCCAGCCAAGAGGGGACAGCTAATGAAAAACTGTTTTTT.

This chain uses TRBV7-9 with TRBJ2-7; possibly TRBD2 for D (5 bases). The CDR3 extends over 13 amino acids. With 5 bases removed from V and 6 bases from J, the gap between germline ends came to 14 bases. Germline CDR1 is SEHNR and CDR2 is FQNEAQ (reference sequence). CDR3 bases: TGTGCCAGCAGCCCGGGATTACTAACCGAGCAGTACTTC. Translated, it gives CASSPGLLTEQYF. Full variable domain (outside the CDR3, taken from reference TRBV7-9 and TRBJ2-7): DTGVSQNPRHKITKRGQNVTFRCDPISEHNRLYWYRQTLGQGPEFLTYFQNEAQLEKSRLLSDRFSAERPKGSFSTLEIQRTEQGDSAMYLCASSPGLLTEQYFGPGTRLTVT.

The chain has TRBV12-5 and TRBJ2-1; D is unresolved. This CDR3 is 11 amino acids long. The germline V gene encodes CDR1 LGHNT and CDR2 FRNRAP. Deletions cut 5 bases from V and 9 bases from J, with 8 bases between. This CDR3 reads CASGATTEQFF. As DNA, the CDR3 is TGTGCTAGTGGTGCCACTACTGAGCAGTTCTTC. The whole variable domain, remainder taken from reference TRBV12-5 and TRBJ2-1, is DARVTQTPRHKVTEMGQEVTMRCQPILGHNTVFWYRQTMMQGLELLAYFRNRAPLDDSGMPKDRFSAEMPDATLATLKIQPSEPRDSAVYFCASGATTEQFFGPGTRLTVL.

The chain uses TRBV5-6 and TRBJ2-2, with unresolved D. CDR1 and CDR2 from the germline V gene are SGHDT and YYEEEE. Trimming removed 0 bases from V and 7 bases from J, with 7 bases in between. The CDR3 runs 13 residues. Here the CDR3 reads CASSLVAGGELFF. The CDR3 DNA reads as TGTGCCAGCAGCTTGGTAGCCGGCGGGGAGCTGTTTTTT.

V is TRBV7-2 and J is TRBJ2-1; 9 bases map to TRBD2. The CDR3 runs 17 residues. Germline V gene data show CDR1 as SGHTA and CDR2 as FQGNSA. V shed 3 bases and J 2 bases; nucleotides not matched to a gene: 8. The CDR3 region is CASSFRGTSGPYNEQFF. Written as DNA, the CDR3 is TGTGCCAGCAGCTTCCGGGGAACTAGCGGGCCCTACAATGAGCAGTTCTTC.

The genes are TRBV13 and TRBJ1-1, with 9 bases identical to TRBD1. CDR1 PRHDT and CDR2 FYEKMQ come from the germline V gene (reference sequence). V shed 5 bases and J 6 bases; nucleotides not matched to a gene: 10. This CDR3 region has 15 residues. In nucleotides, the CDR3 is TGTGCCAGCAGCCTCCCGGGACAGGGAAGGGCTGAAGCTTTCTTT. Its translation: CASSLPGQGRAEAFF.

J is TRBJ1-3 and V is TRBV7-9; D is possibly TRBD1 (6 bases). CDR3 length: 14 residues. The germline V gene encodes CDR1 SEHNR and CDR2 FQNEAQ (reference sequence). Trimming took off 5 bases at V and 1 base at J, with 9 bases between the two ends. CDR3 DNA: TGTGCCAGCAGCCCAGGGGTTTCTGGAAACACCATATATTTT. This gives the protein CASSPGVSGNTIYF. Using reference TRBV7-9 and TRBJ1-3 for the parts outside the CDR3, the full variable domain is DTGVSQNPRHKITKRGQNVTFRCDPISEHNRLYWYRQTLGQGPEFLTYFQNEAQLEKSRLLSDRFSAERPKGSFSTLEIQRTEQGDSAMYLCASSPGVSGNTIYFGEGSWLTVV.

V and J are TRBV28 and TRBJ1-5; 8 bases fit TRBD1. Losses at the gene ends were 5 bases for V and 6 bases for J; bases not matched to a gene: 6. In germline, CDR1 is MDHEN, CDR2 SYDVKM. CDR3 length: 14 amino acids. DNA of the CDR3: TGTGCCAGCAGTCAGGACAGGGTCTTTCAGCCCCAGCATTTT. It codes for CASSQDRVFQPQHF. Drawing the rest from reference TRBV28 and TRBJ1-5, the complete variable domain is DVKVTQSSRYLVKRTGEKVFLECVQDMDHENMFWYRQDPGLGLRLIYFSYDVKMKEKGDIPEGYSVSREKKERFSLILESASTNQTSMYLCASSQDRVFQPQHFGDGTRLSIL.

The rearrangement links TRBV6-5 to TRBJ2-7; 7 bases map to TRBD1. CDR1 is MNHEY and CDR2 is SVGAGI in the germline V gene. With 2 bases clipped from V and 6 bases from J, the junction kept 4 bases outside the gene matches. The CDR3 consists of 13 residues. The CDR3 coding sequence is TGTGCCAGCAGTTACACGGGACAGCGCGAGCAGTACTTC. Amino acid sequence: CASSYTGQREQYF.

The chain uses TRBV19 and TRBJ2-1, with 10 bases matching TRBD2. V lost 10 bases and J lost 5; bases outside the gene matches: 8. CDR3 length: 14 residues. The germline gives CDR1 LNHDA, CDR2 SQIVND (reference sequence). CDR3 sequence reads: CATRASGRNNEQFF. The CDR3 nucleotides are TGTGCCACTCGGGCTAGCGGGAGAAACAATGAGCAGTTCTTC. Filled out from reference TRBV19 and TRBJ2-1, the complete variable domain reads DGGITQSPKYLFRKEGQNVTLSCEQNLNHDAMYWYRQDPGQGLRLIYYSQIVNDFQKGDIAEGYSVSREKKESFPLTVTSAQKNPTAFYLCATRASGRNNEQFFGPGTRLTVL.

This rearrangement joins TRBV9 to TRBJ2-5, with D possibly being TRBD2 (5 bases). The ends were cut back, 3 bases at V and 1 base at J, with 25 bases in the middle. Germline V lookup: CDR1 SGDLS, CDR2 YYNGEE. The CDR3 covers 19 residues. The CDR3: CASSANERGERGFQETQYF. The CDR3 nucleotides read TGTGCCAGCAGCGCCAACGAACGGGGAGAGCGAGGATTCCAAGAGACCCAGTACTTC.